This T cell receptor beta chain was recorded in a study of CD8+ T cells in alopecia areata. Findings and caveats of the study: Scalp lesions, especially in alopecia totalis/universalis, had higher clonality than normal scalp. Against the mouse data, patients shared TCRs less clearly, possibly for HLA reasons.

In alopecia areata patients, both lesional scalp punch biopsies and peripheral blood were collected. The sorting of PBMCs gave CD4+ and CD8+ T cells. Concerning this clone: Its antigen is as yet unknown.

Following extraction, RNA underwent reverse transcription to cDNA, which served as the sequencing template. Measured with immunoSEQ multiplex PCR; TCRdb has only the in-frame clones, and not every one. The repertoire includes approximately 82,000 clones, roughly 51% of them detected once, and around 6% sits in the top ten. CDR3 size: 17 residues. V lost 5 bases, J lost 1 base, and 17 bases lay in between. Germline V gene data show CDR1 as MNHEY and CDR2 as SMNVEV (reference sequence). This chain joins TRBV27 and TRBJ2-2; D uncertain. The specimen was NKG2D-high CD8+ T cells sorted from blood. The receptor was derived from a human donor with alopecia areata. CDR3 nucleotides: TGTGCCAGCAGTGCCCTCCCCCTTGGGAAGAACACCGGGGAGCTGTTTTTT. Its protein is CASSALPLGKNTGELFF.